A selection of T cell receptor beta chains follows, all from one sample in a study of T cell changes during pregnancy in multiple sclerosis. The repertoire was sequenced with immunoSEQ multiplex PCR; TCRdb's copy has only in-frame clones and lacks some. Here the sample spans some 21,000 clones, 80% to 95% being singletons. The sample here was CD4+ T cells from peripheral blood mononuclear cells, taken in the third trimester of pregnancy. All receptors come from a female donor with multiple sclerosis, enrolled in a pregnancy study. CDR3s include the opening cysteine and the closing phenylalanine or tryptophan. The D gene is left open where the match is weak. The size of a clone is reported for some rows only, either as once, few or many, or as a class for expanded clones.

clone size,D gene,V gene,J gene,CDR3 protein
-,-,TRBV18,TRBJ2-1,CASSPNGSYKQFF
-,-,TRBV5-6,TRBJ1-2,CASSFNVDYGYTF
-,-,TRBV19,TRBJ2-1,CASSIRRGEQFF
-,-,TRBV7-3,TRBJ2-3,CASSFTGSRTDTQYF
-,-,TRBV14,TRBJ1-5,CASSQVGVDGPQHF
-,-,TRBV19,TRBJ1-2,CASSVYFNYGYTF
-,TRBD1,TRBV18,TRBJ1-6,CASSPVMTGGTNSPLHF
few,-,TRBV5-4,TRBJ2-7,CASSFDSSSYEQYF
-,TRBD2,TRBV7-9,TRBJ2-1,CASSLALAGTYNEQFF
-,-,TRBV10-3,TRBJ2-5,CAISESGEDGRRGTQYF
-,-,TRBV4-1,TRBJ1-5,CASSQDRGQPQHF
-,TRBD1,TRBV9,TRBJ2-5,CASTKTGVETQYF
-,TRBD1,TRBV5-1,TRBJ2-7,CASSEGQGNEQYF
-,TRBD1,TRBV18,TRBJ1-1,CASSPRTGGGTEAFF
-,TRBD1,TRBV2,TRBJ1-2,CASRRTGSNYGYTF
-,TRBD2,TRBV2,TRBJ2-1,CARRTSGGAGNEQFF
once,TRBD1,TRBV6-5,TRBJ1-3,CASSRGPGNTIYF
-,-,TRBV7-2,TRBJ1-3,CASSPARGLGNTIYF
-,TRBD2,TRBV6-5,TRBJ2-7,CASSYQVGAGGYEQYF
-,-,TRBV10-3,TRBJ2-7,CAISATGFEQYF
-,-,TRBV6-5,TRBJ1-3,CASTGRKNTIYF
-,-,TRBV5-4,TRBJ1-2,CASSSPLHYGYTF
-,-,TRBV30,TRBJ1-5,CAWSLGLWQPQHF
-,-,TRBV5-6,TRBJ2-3,CASSSYSVKNTQYF
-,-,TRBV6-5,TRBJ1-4,CASSYLETEKLFF
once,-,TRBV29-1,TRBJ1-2,CSAGWGVGYGYTF
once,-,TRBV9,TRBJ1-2,CASSPDRNYGYTF
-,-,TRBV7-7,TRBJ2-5,CASGEGQETQYF